This T cell receptor beta chain was sequenced for a study of blood T cell repertoires in COVID-19. Turning to the study itself: COVID-19 samples from acute and convalescent phases originated in the United States, Italy and Spain.

V lost 6 bases, J lost 1 base, and 5 bases stayed unmatched. The germline CDR1 and CDR2 sequences are LGHNT and FRNRAP. The CDR3 runs to 15 residues. Per the study methods: Amplified reference gene primers provided the basis for estimating nucleated cell counts. Here immunoSEQ multiplex PCR was the method, and the copy in TCRdb shows in-frame clones only, minus some. V, J and clone size were drawn from that table, and D and trimming were deduced from the DNA. Of 180,000 or so clones listed, roughly 78% were seen once; the top ten hold 2.5% to 3.5%. Source material: peripheral blood. The sequence came from a woman at least 80 years old with active or convalescent COVID-19. The chain links TRBV12-5 to TRBJ2-2; 7 positions match TRBD1. CDR3 in DNA: TGTGCTAGTGGAGAGGGGACAGTGAACACCGGGGAGCTGTTTTTT. As protein: CASGEGTVNTGELFF.